This T cell receptor beta chain is from a study of T cell responses to AZD1222 COVID-19 vaccine (dated by TCRdb to the early 2020s). About the study as a whole: TCR sequencing was performed for 233 trial participants, of whom 200 to 210 were given two doses of AZD1222 and around 25 were given two doses of MenACWY control vaccine. Trial participants were enrolled by age into subgroups of 18-55, 56-69 and 70-plus years, and around 150, 29 and 61 TCR-sequenced participants, respectively, were included in these subgroups.

The time point label for this specimen denotes: about 28 days (+/-7) after the second vaccine dose. AZD1222 recipients with second doses at about 4 weeks or about 12 weeks were pooled, because spike-specific TCR depth and breadth did not differ between schedules. Vaccinee samples were obtained from the UK trials COV001 and COV002, which included a single-blind randomized controlled phase 2/3 trial of AZD1222 (ChAdOx1 nCoV-19) in healthy adults. For TCRbeta chain sequencing, PBMC samples were collected from trial participants at day 0 and at day 28 after the second dose. Results and caveats for the whole study, not just this receptor: After two AZD1222 doses, both the breadth and the depth of spike-specific TCRs were significantly higher than at day 0 and than in MenACWY recipients. Because no day 14 peak-response samples were available, repertoires were characterized only after the peak T cell response. Participants were mostly white British, with more females than males. The authors suggested clonal diversity may have been underestimated. In the small 56-69-year group, the increase in depth fell short of significance, most likely because of low power. CD4 TCRs associated with the vaccine covered the entire spike protein, and the dominant responses were in regions 160-218 and 743-854. Conclusions about previously exposed vaccinees were limited because only six or seven AZD1222 recipients were SARS-CoV-2 seropositive at baseline. Reportedly, almost half of the unique spike-specific TCRs recognized epitopes lying outside the regions that are mutated in the B.1.351 and B.1.1.7 variants.

Comments on this clone: This receptor's antigen is unknown. Nothing much larger sits one base from this clone, and base qualities are not available.

Measured from the cysteine to the phenylalanine, the CDR3 is 12 residues long. Left in the record is the CDR3 DNA by itself, 36 bases read in frame from the first base. Compared with germline, V lacks 3 bases and J lacks 3 bases; bases without a gene match: 1. The germline V gene encodes CDR1 GTSNPN and CDR2 SVGIG (reference sequence). The CDR3 regions of human TCRbeta chains were analyzed by immunosequencing. The source study handled its data this way. TCRs in the repertoires were compared against a reference library of SARS-CoV-2-specific TCRs that had been generated with the MIRA antigen-specificity platform. Breadth was defined as the fraction of unique TCRs that were SARS-CoV-2-associated. Depth was defined as the fraction of total T cells that were SARS-CoV-2-associated. Using the MIRA data, each spike-specific TCR was assigned both to the spike region to which the TCR was reactive and to a CD4 or CD8 class. Log10-transformed breadth and depth values were compared by one-way ANOVA with Sidak's multiple comparisons tests. In its TCRdb copy, this immuneACCESS table keeps in-frame sequences only and misses some clones. Where compared with another copy, unresolved V genes explain less than half of these, and the others have no known cause. D and trimming come from the DNA, and the V and J calls and clone size come from that table. The table for this sample lists over 100,000 clones; roughly 90% of them were counted only once. Around 1% of the sample lies in the top ten.

The chain couples TRBV30 to TRBJ1-2, with 7 bases aligning to TRBD1. This clonotype was sampled from an adult who received the AZD1222 COVID-19 vaccine. The sequences come from peripheral blood, collected 28 days after the second AZD1222 dose. The bases read TGTGCCTGGAGGGGGACAGACTATGGCTACACCTTC. Its product reads: CAWRGTDYGYTF.